This T cell receptor beta chain comes out of a study of blood T cells in healthy people across ages. Overall study results and limits: It was held that the diversity estimates obtained from one million T cells were underestimates.

Researchers isolated at least 6.5 million PBMCs per sample. This clonotype was seen more than once but under ten times. The antigen remains undetermined. Next came a second PCR, run for about 6 to 11 cycles, which used a sample-barcoded 5' primer along with a J-beta primer mix. Via MiXCR, TCRdb re-called the 5' RACE reads, giving one row per CDR3 protein. The sample carries more than 1,000,000 distinct CDR3 sequences, about 25% recorded once. V gave up 0 bases and J gave up 5 bases, with 11 bases separating them. The length of the CDR3 is 14 residues. Germline assignment: CDR1 SQVTM and CDR2 ANQGSEA. The data were also submitted as part of a second study, on T cells of mothers and their children. That paper adds: It was through the M1S primer of the second PCR that sample barcodes and 2-4 random nucleotides were added. Slightly higher but non-significant overlap marked related mother-child pairs versus unrelated pairs.

The receptor was isolated from a girl aged 2-9 years in good health. This rearrangement joins TRBV29-1 to TRBJ2-1; tentatively, D is TRBD1 (5 bases). Sequencing input: blood. The DNA for the CDR3 is TGCAGCGTTGAAGATCTTTGGGGCCACAATGAGCAGTTCTTC. This sequence encodes CSVEDLWGHNEQFF.